The clone carrying this T cell receptor beta chain was seen only a few times. Antigen specificity is unknown. V was pared by 4 bases and J by 2 bases, with 12 bases between. The germline gives CDR1 SGDLS, CDR2 YYNGEE. The CDR3 consists of 14 residues. Libraries of bulk TCR were made by previously described methods (with listed TCR primers). One entry per CDR3 protein results from TCRdb running MiXCR on the PCR reads. The sample contains approximately 500,000 distinct CDR3 sequences, approximately 25% of which appear only once. This record belongs to a study of molecular identifiers for immune sequencing clone quantification. Study results and caveats: Spiked Jurkat TCR RNA originating from one cell could reportedly be identified amid more than 800,000 naive cells.

Sorted naive CD8 T cells were those defined as CD8+CD4-CCR7+CD45RA+. The receptor was isolated from a human donor in good health. Some libraries in this study had Jurkat cell RNA spiked in. The V gene is TRBV9, the J gene TRBJ2-5, with a tentative D call TRBD1 (6 bases). The sequenced sample consisted of naive CD8+ T cells from blood, with Jurkat cell RNA spiked in. Subset reported: FACS-sorted CD8+CD4-CCR7+CD45RA+ naive T cells. The CDR3 nucleotides read TGTGCCAGCAGCCGACGGACAGAACAAGAGACCCAGTACTTC. This gives the protein CASSRRTEQETQYF.